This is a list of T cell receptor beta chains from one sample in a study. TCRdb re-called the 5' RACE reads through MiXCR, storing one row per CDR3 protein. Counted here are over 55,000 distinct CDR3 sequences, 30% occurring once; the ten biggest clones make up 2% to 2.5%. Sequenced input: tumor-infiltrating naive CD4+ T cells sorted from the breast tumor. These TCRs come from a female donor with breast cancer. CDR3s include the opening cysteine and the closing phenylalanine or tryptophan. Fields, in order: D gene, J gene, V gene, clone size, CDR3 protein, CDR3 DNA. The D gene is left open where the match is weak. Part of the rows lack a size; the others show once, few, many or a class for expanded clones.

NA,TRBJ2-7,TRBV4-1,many,CASSQDLRYEQYF,TGCGCCAGCAGCCAAGATTTACGCTACGAGCAGTACTTC
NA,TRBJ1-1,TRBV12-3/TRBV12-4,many,CASRPARQAQAFF,TGTGCCAGCAGACCCGCCCGACAGGCTCAAGCTTTCTTT
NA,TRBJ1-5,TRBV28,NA,CASSDDSNQPQHF,TGTGCCAGCAGTGATGATAGCAATCAGCCCCAGCATTTT
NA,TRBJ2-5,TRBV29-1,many,CSVGLRGETQYF,TGCAGCGTTGGCCTAAGAGGAGAGACCCAGTACTTC
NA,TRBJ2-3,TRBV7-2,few,CASSRRSLTQYF,TGTGCCAGCAGCCGCAGATCGCTTACGCAGTATTTT
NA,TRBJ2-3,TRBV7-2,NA,CASSLNSLGAGTDTQYF,TGTGCCAGCAGCTTAAATTCTTTGGGGGCGGGCACAGATACGCAGTATTTT
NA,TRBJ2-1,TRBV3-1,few,CASSQDRLRVNEQFF,TGTGCCAGCAGCCAAGATCGTTTGAGGGTCAATGAGCAGTTCTTC
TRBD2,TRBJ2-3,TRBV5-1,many,CASSMTSGRTDTQYF,TGCGCCAGCAGTATGACTAGCGGGAGAACGGATACGCAGTATTTT
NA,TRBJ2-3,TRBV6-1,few,CASRQVPADTQYF,TGTGCCAGCAGACAGGTCCCCGCAGATACGCAGTATTTT
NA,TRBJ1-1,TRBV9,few,CASSNGGAHVNTEAFF,TGTGCCAGCAGCAACGGTGGGGCGCATGTGAACACTGAAGCTTTCTTT
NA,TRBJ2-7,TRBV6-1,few,CASSEPVPRSLTYEQYF,TGTGCCAGCAGTGAGCCCGTACCGAGGTCTTTAACCTACGAGCAGTACTTC
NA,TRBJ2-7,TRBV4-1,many,CASSQVGYEQYF,TGCGCCAGCAGCCAAGTCGGGTACGAGCAGTACTTC
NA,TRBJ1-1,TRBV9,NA,CASSVDPAAHYEAFF,TGTGCCAGCAGCGTAGATCCGGCCGCTCATTATGAAGCTTTCTTT
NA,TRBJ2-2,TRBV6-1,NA,CASTLDTANTGELFF,TGTGCCAGCACCCTCGACACTGCGAACACCGGGGAGCTGTTTTTT
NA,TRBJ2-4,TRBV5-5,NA,CASSFTGFAKNIQYF,TGTGCCAGCAGCTTTACAGGGTTCGCCAAAAACATTCAGTACTTC
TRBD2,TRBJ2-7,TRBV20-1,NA,CSARLFRWTSGYEQYF,TGCAGTGCTAGACTATTCCGTTGGACTAGCGGTTACGAGCAGTACTTC
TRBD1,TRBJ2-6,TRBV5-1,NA,CASSWDRGGSGANVLTF,TGCGCCAGCAGCTGGGACAGGGGCGGCTCTGGGGCCAACGTCCTGACTTTC
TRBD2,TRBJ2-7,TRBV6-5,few,CASSYGMGSGIYEQYF,TGTGCCAGCAGTTACGGGATGGGTAGCGGGATCTACGAGCAGTACTTC
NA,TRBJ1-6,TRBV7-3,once,CASSLIQGFGSPLHF,TGTGCCAGCAGCTTAATACAGGGATTTGGGTCACCCCTCCACTTT
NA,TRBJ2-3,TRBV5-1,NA,CASSFSATDTQYF,TGCGCCAGCAGCTTTAGCGCGACAGATACGCAGTATTTT
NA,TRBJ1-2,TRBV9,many,CASSPSGEPYGYTF,TGTGCCAGCAGCCCTTCCGGGGAGCCCTATGGCTACACCTTC
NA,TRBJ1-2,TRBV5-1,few,CASSKRQKHDGYTF,TGCGCCAGCAGCAAACGACAGAAACACGATGGCTACACCTTC
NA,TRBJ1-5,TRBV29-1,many,CSVRDNHNQPQHF,TGCAGCGTTCGGGACAACCACAATCAGCCCCAGCATTTT
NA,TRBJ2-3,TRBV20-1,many,CSASSLQRTSEDTQYF,TGCAGTGCTAGCTCTCTCCAGCGGACCTCCGAAGATACGCAGTATTTT
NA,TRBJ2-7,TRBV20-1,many,CSALQDAYEQYF,TGCAGTGCCCTACAGGACGCCTACGAGCAGTACTTC
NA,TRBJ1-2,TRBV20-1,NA,CSARVVMGYTF,TGCAGTGCTAGAGTCGTCATGGGCTACACCTTC
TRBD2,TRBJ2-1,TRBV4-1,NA,CASSQADIGLASYNEQFF,TGCGCCAGCAGCCAGGCGGACATTGGACTAGCCTCCTACAATGAGCAGTTCTTC
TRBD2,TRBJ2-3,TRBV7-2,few,CASGRTSGSGADTQYF,TGTGCCAGCGGCCGTACTAGCGGGAGTGGCGCAGATACGCAGTATTTT